Below, 8 T cell receptor beta chains from the same sample are listed, as sequenced in a study of T cell responses to AZD1222 COVID-19 vaccine. Clones were read by immunoSEQ multiplex PCR, and TCRdb kept only the in-frame ones, dropping some. The sample contains 100,000 to 150,000 clones, roughly 85% of which appear only once. The sequencing here drew on peripheral blood, taken 28 days after the second dose of the MenACWY control vaccine. The receptor set was obtained from an adult who received the MenACWY meningococcal vaccine as a control.

The chain recombines TRBV5-6 with TRBJ1-2; D may be TRBD1 (5 bases). CDR1 and CDR2 (germline): SGHDT, YYEEEE. Trimming removed 4 bases at V and 5 bases at J, with 18 bases between. This CDR3 has 15 amino acids. The DNA for the CDR3 is TGTGCCAGCAGCGGAGCGGGACGGTGGGCTTATGGCTACACCTTC. Translation gives CASSGAGRWAYGYTF.

The chain employs TRBV2 and TRBJ1-5; D not certain. The germline V gene encodes CDR1 SNHLY and CDR2 FYNNEI. Trimming took 3 bases from V and 0 from J, leaving 18 bases between them. This CDR3 region has 18 residues. This CDR3 reads CASSEGRQLGYSNQPQHF. The CDR3, as DNA: TGTGCCAGCAGTGAGGGCAGGCAACTGGGCTATAGCAATCAGCCCCAGCATTTT.

The V call is TRBV18, the J call TRBJ2-1, with D possibly TRBD2 on 6 matching bases. CDR1 and CDR2 from the germline V gene are KGHSH and LQKENI. The CDR3 is 14 residues long. V lost 8 bases to trimming and J lost 9 bases, with 20 bases between them. The CDR3 sequence is CASTLSLLGGEQFF. The CDR3, as DNA: TGTGCCAGCACGCTATCGCTCCTCGGGGGTGAGCAGTTCTTC.

The CDR3 bases are TGTGCCAGCAGCCACCGACCTCCTGCGAATTCACCCCTCCACTTT. Translating gives CASSHRPPANSPLHF. The V gene is TRBV28, the J gene TRBJ1-6; no firm D call. The CDR3 runs 15 residues. Trimming shortened V by 6 bases and J by 7 bases, and 16 bases separated the two germline ends. In germline, CDR1 is MDHEN, CDR2 SYDVKM.

This clone was recorded only once. CDR3 nucleotide sequence: TGTGCCAGCAGCTCCCGGGCGCAGGGAAGTCAGCCCCAGCATTTT. It yields the protein CASSSRAQGSQPQHF. V usage is TRBV7-6 and J usage is TRBJ1-5, with D perhaps TRBD1 (5 bases). The CDR3 extends over 15 amino acids. V was shortened by 4 bases and J by 6 bases, with 16 bases between the two germline ends. Germline CDR1 SGHVS, CDR2 FNYEAQ.

In its sample, this clone was seen a few times. The gene calls are TRBV30 and TRBJ1-5, with TRBD1 as a possible D gene (5 bases). The V and J ends lost 2 bases and 7 bases respectively, with 15 bases between them. CDR3 length equals 14 residues. The germline V gene has CDR1 GTSNPN and CDR2 SVGIG (reference sequence). The CDR3 loop reads CAWSLGGERQPQHF. The CDR3 nucleotides read TGTGCCTGGAGTTTGGGGGGGGAAAGACAGCCCCAGCATTTT.

The J gene is TRBJ1-5, the V gene TRBV30; D is ambiguous. Trimming pared 0 bases from V and 0 bases from J, leaving 9 bases between. This CDR3 comprises 15 residues. The germline V gene encodes CDR1 GTSNPN and CDR2 SVGIG (reference sequence). This chain's CDR3 is CAWSVGQYSNQPQHF. CDR3 nucleotides: TGTGCCTGGAGTGTAGGGCAGTATAGCAATCAGCCCCAGCATTTT.

V usage is TRBV29-1 and J usage is TRBJ2-5, with D tentatively TRBD2 (7 bases). The length of the CDR3 is 14 residues. V lost 4 bases, J lost 2 bases, and 14 bases lay in between. In germline, CDR1 is SQVTM, CDR2 ANQGSEA. Here the CDR3 DNA reads TGCAGCGTTGGAACGGGGGGCTTACAAGAGACCCAGTACTTC. Encoded protein: CSVGTGGLQETQYF.